This T cell receptor (beta chain) was observed in a study of blood T cell repertoires in COVID-19. Study information: Samples of COVID-19 (acute and convalescent) were obtained from the United States, Italy and Spain. Sample material is recorded as cDNA or gDNA derived from T cells, B-cell-depleted T cells, or PBMCs.

Original methodology: Using reference gene primer amplification, nucleated cell counts were estimated. Libraries were prepared by immunoSEQ multiplex PCR; TCRdb keeps only in-frame clonotypes and omits some of them. V, J and clone size reflect that table, while D and trimming were determined from the DNA. The sample contains around 200,000 clones, 88% of which appear only once. V was clipped by 2 bases and J by 1 base, with 9 bases between them. There are 15 residues in the CDR3. Germline-derived CDR1 and CDR2 are KGHSH and LQKENI. The gene calls are TRBV18 and TRBJ1-3; D gene ambiguous. The receptor comes from a young man with active or convalescent COVID-19. Material: peripheral blood. CDR3 in amino acids: CASSPSGGSGNTIYF. The CDR3 DNA follows: TGTGCCAGCTCACCAAGTGGAGGTTCTGGAAACACCATATATTTT.